This TCR beta chain was identified in a study of shared clonotypes between healthy human individuals. General study findings and limits: Sequencing depth was expected to influence donor clonotype sharing.

Healthy HIV-negative adults without recent acute infections or vaccinations served as donors. Trimming removed 6 bases at V and 1 base at J, with 12 bases between. Germline CDR1 is WSHSY and CDR2 is SAAADI. The CDR3 runs 14 residues. At a deep level, the assay was run. Unsorted PBMC DNA underwent sequencing on ten immunoSEQ deep assay plates. Measured with immunoSEQ multiplex PCR; TCRdb has only the in-frame clones, and not every one. The sample holds fewer than 550,000 clones, roughly 79% seen once. Comments on this clone: Its antigen remains unknown.

The sample was PBMCs. This chain connects TRBV10-2 to TRBJ1-2, with D possibly being TRBD1 (6 bases). This TCR was recovered from a middle-aged woman in good health. Some clones in this sample may be carry-over from other donors' samples. The CDR3 sequence: CASSPTGRNYGYTF. The CDR3 DNA reads TGCGCCAGCAGCCCAACAGGGCGTAACTATGGCTACACCTTC.